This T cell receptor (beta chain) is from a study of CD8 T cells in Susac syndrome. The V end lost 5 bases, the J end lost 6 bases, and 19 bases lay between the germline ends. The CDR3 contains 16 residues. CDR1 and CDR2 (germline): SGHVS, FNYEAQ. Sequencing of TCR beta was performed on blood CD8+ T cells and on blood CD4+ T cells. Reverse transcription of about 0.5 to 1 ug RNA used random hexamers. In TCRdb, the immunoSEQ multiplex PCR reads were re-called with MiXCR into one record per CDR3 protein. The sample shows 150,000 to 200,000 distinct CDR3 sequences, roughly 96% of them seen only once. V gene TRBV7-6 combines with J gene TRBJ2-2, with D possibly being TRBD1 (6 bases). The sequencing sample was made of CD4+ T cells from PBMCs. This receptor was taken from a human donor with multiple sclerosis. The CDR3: CASSPSPGVPSGELFF. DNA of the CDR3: TGTGCCAGCAGCCCATCCCCAGGGGTCCCGTCCGGGGAGCTGTTTTTT.